This TCR beta chain was sequenced during a study of T cells after posttransplantation cyclophosphamide. Regarding the study as a whole: Donor-recipient repertoire similarity was low at 1-2 months, rising over year one. Recipient CMV seropositivity and CMV reactivation strongly tracked TRB clonality.

With 6 bases removed from V and 4 bases from J, the gap between germline ends came to 12 bases. This CDR3 spans 13 amino acids. Germline CDR1 LNHDA, CDR2 SQIVND (reference sequence). Peripheral blood was collected from the related graft donor on the marrow donation day. To note about this clone: Antigen: not known.

Produced via immunoSEQ multiplex PCR; TCRdb's table is partial and in-frame only. The table lists about 7,300 clones, more than 85% of them singletons, with around 4% in the top ten. V gene TRBV19 combines with J gene TRBJ1-2, with D hard to call. The source material was CD4+ T cells sorted from blood. The sequence was collected from a woman aged 45-65 years in good health and a related stem cell transplant donor. The CDR3 region is CASSPAQVYGYTF. The CDR3 bases are TGTGCCAGTAGCCCCGCCCAGGTCTATGGCTACACCTTC. Looking up the rest from reference TRBV19 and TRBJ1-2 gives the full variable domain: DGGITQSPKYLFRKEGQNVTLSCEQNLNHDAMYWYRQDPGQGLRLIYYSQIVNDFQKGDIAEGYSVSREKKESFPLTVTSAQKNPTAFYLCASSPAQVYGYTFGSGTRLTVV.